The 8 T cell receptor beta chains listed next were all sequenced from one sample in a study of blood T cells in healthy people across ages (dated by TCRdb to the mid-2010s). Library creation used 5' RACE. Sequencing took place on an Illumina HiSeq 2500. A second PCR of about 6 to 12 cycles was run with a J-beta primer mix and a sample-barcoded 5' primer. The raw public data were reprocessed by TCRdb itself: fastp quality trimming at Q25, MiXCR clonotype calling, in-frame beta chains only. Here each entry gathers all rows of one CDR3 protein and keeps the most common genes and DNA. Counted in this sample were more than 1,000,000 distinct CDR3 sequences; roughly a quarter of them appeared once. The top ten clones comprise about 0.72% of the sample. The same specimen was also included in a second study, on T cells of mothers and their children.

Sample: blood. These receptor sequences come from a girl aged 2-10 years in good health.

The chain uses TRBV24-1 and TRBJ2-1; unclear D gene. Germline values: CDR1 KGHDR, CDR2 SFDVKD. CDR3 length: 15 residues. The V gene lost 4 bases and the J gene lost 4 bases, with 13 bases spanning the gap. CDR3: CATSDARALYNEQFF. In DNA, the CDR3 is TGTGCCACCAGTGACGCCCGGGCCCTATACAATGAGCAGTTCTTC.

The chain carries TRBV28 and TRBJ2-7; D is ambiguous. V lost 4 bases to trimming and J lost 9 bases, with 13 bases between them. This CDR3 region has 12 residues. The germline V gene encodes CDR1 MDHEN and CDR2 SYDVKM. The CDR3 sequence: CASSSWTSWQYF. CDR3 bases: TGTGCCAGCAGTTCGTGGACGTCTTGGCAGTACTTC.

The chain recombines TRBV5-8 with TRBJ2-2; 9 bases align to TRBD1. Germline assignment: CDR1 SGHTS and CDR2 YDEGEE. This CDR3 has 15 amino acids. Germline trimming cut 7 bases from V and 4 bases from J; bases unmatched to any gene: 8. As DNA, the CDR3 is TGTGCCAGCGGCAAGGACAGGGGCATCACCGGGGAGCTGTTTTTT. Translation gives CASGKDRGITGELFF.

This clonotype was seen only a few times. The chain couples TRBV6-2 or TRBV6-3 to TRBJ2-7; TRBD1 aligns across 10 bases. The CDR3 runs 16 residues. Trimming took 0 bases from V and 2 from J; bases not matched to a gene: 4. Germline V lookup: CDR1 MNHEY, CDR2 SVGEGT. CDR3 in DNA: TGTGCCAGCAGTTACTCGGGACAGGGGCTTCCCTACGAGCAGTACTTC. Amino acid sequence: CASSYSGQGLPYEQYF.

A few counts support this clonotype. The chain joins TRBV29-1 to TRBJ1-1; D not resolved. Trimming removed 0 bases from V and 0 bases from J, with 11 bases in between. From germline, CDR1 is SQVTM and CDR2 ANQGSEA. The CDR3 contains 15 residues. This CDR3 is CSVEDFRAVNTEAFF. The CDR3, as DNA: TGCAGCGTTGAAGATTTTCGGGCGGTGAACACTGAAGCTTTCTTT.

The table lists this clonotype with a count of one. The CDR3 loop reads CSVEYVDNSYEQYF. The CDR3 DNA follows: TGCAGCGTTGAATACGTCGACAACTCCTACGAGCAGTACTTC. This rearrangement joins TRBV29-1 to TRBJ2-7; D unclear. V dropped 2 bases and J dropped 0 bases, with 11 bases sitting between them. CDR3 length equals 14 residues. Germline V gene data show CDR1 as SQVTM and CDR2 as ANQGSEA.

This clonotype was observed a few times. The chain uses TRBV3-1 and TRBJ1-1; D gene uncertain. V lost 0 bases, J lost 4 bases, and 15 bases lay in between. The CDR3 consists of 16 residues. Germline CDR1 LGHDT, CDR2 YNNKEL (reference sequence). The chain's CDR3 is CASSQDLRARGTEAFF. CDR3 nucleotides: TGTGCCAGCAGCCAAGATCTAAGGGCGCGGGGCACTGAAGCTTTCTTT.

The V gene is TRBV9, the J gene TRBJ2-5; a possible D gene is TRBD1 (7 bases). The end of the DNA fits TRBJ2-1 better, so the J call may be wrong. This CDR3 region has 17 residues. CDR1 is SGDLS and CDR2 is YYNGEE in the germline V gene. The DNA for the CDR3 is TGTGCCAGCAGCGCTCCCATTAGCGGCAGGGGGAACAATGAGCAGTTCTTC. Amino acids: CASSAPISGRGNNEQFF.